The 9 T cell receptor beta chains given below trace back to one sample, sequenced in a study of naive and memory T cell subsets. Ligated cDNA underwent four rounds of PCR with nested alpha and beta constant region primers and SP2. Via MiXCR, TCRdb re-called the 5' RACE reads, giving one row per CDR3 protein. Counted here are around 56,000 distinct CDR3 sequences, around 7.3% occurring once; the ten biggest clones make up 9.8%. TCR cDNA received a 3' ligated oligonucleotide that carried a UMI. The receptors shown here come from a female donor in good health.

This clonotype has at least ten counts. This chain connects TRBV5-1 to TRBJ1-3; D is uncertain. In germline, CDR1 is SGHRS, CDR2 YFSETQ. This CDR3 contains 14 residues. V was clipped by 7 bases and J by 4 bases, with 15 bases between them. This CDR3 reads CASRGSSGGNTIYF. CDR3 DNA: TGCGCCAGCCGTGGGTCGTCCGGCGGAAACACCATATATTTT.

This clonotype was counted ten times or more. The CDR3 reads CASSPPGNSEVLSGYTF. CDR3 sequence (DNA): TGTGCCAGCTCACCACCTGGCAATTCGGAGGTCTTGTCAGGCTACACCTTC. The rearrangement joins TRBV18 to TRBJ1-2; the D is unclear. The CDR3 length is 17 residues. The V end lost 0 bases, the J end lost 8 bases, and 22 bases lay between the germline ends. CDR1 and CDR2 from the germline V gene are KGHSH and LQKENI.

This clonotype was found a few times. The genes are TRBV28 and TRBJ2-3; 8 nucleotides match TRBD2. This CDR3 spans 16 amino acids. From germline, CDR1 is MDHEN and CDR2 SYDVKM. Unmatched junction bases numbered 10, after V lost 8 bases and J lost 0 bases. The CDR3 region has the DNA TGTGCCAGCGTTTTAGCGGGGAGACCTAGCACAGATACGCAGTATTTT. This translates into CASVLAGRPSTDTQYF.

This clonotype turned up a few times. The chain combines TRBV5-4 with TRBJ1-2; weak D call: TRBD1 (6 bases). V lost 0 bases to trimming and J lost 8 bases, with 17 bases between them. The germline V gene has CDR1 SGHNT and CDR2 YYREEE (reference sequence). This CDR3 has 15 residues. The CDR3 loop reads CASSLAGVGPRGYTF. The CDR3 DNA reads as TGTGCCAGCAGCTTGGCAGGGGTGGGACCCAGGGGCTACACCTTC.

This clonotype turned up a few times. The chain couples TRBV7-2 to TRBJ1-6; 12 positions agree with TRBD1. Trimming removed 5 bases from V and 5 bases from J; junction bases left unmatched: 7. CDR1 is SGHTA and CDR2 is FQGNSA in the germline V gene. The length of the CDR3 is 17 residues. CDR3 loop: CASSPGQGAGNNSPLHF. In nucleotides, the CDR3 is TGTGCCAGCAGCCCGGGACAGGGGGCGGGCAATAATTCACCCCTCCACTTT. Full variable domain (missing parts from reference TRBV7-2 and TRBJ1-6): GAGVSQSPSNKVTEKGKDVELRCDPISGHTALYWYRQSLGQGLEFLIYFQGNSAPDKSGLPSDRFSAERTGGSVSTLTIQRTQQEDSAVYLCASSPGQGAGNNSPLHFGNGTRLTVT.

This clonotype was counted only a few times. The chain links TRBV19 to TRBJ1-5; 7 bases line up with TRBD1. The CDR3 extends over 14 amino acids. The germline CDR1 and CDR2 sequences are LNHDA and SQIVND (reference sequence). Trimming at V came to 10 bases and at J to 4 bases, leaving 10 bases not matched to a gene. The CDR3 region has the DNA TGTGCCATCTCGGGAGCAGGGGGAAATCAGCCCCAGCATTTT. Its protein product is CAISGAGGNQPQHF.

This sequence joins TRBV24-1 and TRBJ2-3; D may be TRBD2 (5 bases). CDR1 is KGHDR, CDR2 SFDVKD, per germline. The V end was cut by 6 bases, the J end by 2 bases, with 11 bases between. The CDR3 consists of 14 residues. This chain's CDR3 is CATSPRDPTDTQYF. In nucleotides, the CDR3 is TGTGCCACCAGTCCCCGGGATCCCACAGATACGCAGTATTTT.

This clonotype has at least ten counts. The chain recombines TRBV20-1 with TRBJ2-3; TRBD2 agrees at 10 bases. The CDR3 has 14 residues. CDR1 is DFQATT and CDR2 is SNEGSKA in the germline V gene (reference sequence). Unmatched junction bases numbered 8, after V lost 6 bases and J lost 5 bases. DNA for the CDR3: TGCAGTGCACCCCTAGCGGGGGCGGGAGATACGCAGTATTTT. This encodes CSAPLAGAGDTQYF.

The sample holds a few counts of this clonotype. CDR3 amino acids: CSVSRSPRSYEQYF. In DNA, the CDR3 is TGCAGCGTTAGCAGAAGCCCCAGGTCGTACGAGCAGTACTTC. The chain carries TRBV29-1 and TRBJ2-7; D remains ambiguous. Germline V gene lookup returns CDR1 SQVTM and CDR2 ANQGSEA. The CDR3 is made up of 14 amino acids. Deletions cut 5 bases from V and 4 bases from J, with 18 bases between.